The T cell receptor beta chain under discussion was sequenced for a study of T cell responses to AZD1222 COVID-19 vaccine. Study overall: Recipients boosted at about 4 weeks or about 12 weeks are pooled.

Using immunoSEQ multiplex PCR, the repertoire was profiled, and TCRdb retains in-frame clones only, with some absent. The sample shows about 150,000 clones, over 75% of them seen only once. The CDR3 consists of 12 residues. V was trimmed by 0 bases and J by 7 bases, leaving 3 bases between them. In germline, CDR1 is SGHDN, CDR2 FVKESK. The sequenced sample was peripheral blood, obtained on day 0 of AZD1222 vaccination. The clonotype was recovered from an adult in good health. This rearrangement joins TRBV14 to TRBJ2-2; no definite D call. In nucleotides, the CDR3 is TGTGCCAGCAGCCAAGAGAGCGGGGAGCTGTTTTTT. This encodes CASSQESGELFF.